This TCR beta chain was profiled in a study of T cell responses to AZD1222 COVID-19 vaccine. Whole-study results and caveats: With two AZD1222 doses given, Spike-specific TCR breadth and depth both rose. The donor group comprised mostly white British people and more females; the analysis possibly underestimated clonal diversity. The peak T cell response came first, and repertoires were sampled only after it.

Generated by immunoSEQ multiplex PCR, the TCRdb table keeps only in-frame clones and is missing some. The table includes 120,000 or so clones, 90% detected once. The CDR3 sequence is 14 residues long. V was trimmed by 8 bases and J by 6 bases, leaving 16 bases between them. Germline-derived CDR1 and CDR2 are LNHDA and SQIVND (reference sequence). With regard to this clone: The antigen remains unidentified.

This rearrangement joins TRBV19 to TRBJ2-2; TRBD2 is a possible D gene (6 bases). This sequence originates from an adult in good health. Sequenced here: peripheral blood, sampled on day 0 of MenACWY control vaccination. CDR3 residues: CASGTTSTAGELFF. The CDR3 DNA sequence: TGTGCCAGTGGGACGACTAGTACGGCCGGGGAGCTGTTTTTT.